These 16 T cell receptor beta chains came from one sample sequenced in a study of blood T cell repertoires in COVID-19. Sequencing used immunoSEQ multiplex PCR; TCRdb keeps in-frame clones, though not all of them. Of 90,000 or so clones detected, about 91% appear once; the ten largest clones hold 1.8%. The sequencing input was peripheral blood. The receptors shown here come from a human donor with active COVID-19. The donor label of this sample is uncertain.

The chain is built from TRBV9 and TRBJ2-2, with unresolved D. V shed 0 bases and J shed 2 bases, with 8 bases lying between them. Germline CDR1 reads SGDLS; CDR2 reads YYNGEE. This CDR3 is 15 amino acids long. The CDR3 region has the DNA TGTGCCAGCAGCGTAGCTACTTCTAACACCGGGGAGCTGTTTTTT. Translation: CASSVATSNTGELFF. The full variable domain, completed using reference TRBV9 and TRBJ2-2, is DSGVTQTPKHLITATGQRVTLRCSPRSGDLSVYWYQQSLDQGLQFLIQYYNGEERAKGNILERFSAQQFPDLHSELNLSSLELGDSALYFCASSVATSNTGELFFGEGSRLTVL.

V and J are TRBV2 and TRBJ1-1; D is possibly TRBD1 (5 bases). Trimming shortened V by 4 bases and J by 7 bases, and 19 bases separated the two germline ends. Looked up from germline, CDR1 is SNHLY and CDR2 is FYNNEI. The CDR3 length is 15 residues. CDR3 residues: CASSGGGESYYEAFF. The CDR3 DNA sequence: TGTGCCAGCAGTGGGGGCGGCGAAAGCTATTATGAAGCTTTCTTT.

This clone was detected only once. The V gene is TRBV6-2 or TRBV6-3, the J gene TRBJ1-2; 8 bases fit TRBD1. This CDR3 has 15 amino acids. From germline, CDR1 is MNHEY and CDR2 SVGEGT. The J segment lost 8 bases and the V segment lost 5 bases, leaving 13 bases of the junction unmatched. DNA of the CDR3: TGTGCCAGCAGTAACGCCCAGACAGGGGTCGGCGGCTACACCTTC. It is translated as CASSNAQTGVGGYTF.

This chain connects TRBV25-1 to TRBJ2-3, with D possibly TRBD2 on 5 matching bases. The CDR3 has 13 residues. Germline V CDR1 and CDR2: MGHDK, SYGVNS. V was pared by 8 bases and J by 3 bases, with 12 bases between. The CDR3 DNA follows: TGTGCCAGCCTTGGCCGGGGAACAGATACGCAGTATTTT. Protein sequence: CASLGRGTDTQYF.

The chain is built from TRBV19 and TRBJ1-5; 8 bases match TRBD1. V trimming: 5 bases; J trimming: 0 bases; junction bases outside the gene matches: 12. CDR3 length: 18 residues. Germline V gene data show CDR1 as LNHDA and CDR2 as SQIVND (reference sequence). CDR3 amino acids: CASSVDRAQAFSNQPQHF. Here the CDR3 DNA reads TGTGCCAGTAGTGTGGACAGGGCCCAGGCTTTTAGCAATCAGCCCCAGCATTTT.

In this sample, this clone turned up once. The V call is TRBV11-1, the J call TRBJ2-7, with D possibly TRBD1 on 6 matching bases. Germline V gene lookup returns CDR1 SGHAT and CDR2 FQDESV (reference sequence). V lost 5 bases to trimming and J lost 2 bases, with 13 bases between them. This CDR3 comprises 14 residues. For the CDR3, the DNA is TGTGCCAGCAGCCAAGTTACAGGGACCTACGAGCAGTACTTC. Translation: CASSQVTGTYEQYF.

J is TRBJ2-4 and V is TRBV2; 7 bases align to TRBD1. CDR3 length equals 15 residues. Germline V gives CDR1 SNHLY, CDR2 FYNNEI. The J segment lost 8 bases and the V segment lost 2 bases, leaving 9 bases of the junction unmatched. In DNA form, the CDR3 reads TGTGCCAGCAGTGAAAGGGAGACAGGGATGGACATTCAGTACTTC. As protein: CASSERETGMDIQYF.

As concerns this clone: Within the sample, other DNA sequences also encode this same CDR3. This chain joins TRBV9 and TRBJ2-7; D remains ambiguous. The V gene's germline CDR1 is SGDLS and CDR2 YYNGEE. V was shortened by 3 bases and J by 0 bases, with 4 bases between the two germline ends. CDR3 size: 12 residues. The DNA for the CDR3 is TGTGCCAGCAGCGGCAGCTCCTACGAGCAGTACTTC. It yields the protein CASSGSSYEQYF. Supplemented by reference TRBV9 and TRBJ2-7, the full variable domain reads DSGVTQTPKHLITATGQRVTLRCSPRSGDLSVYWYQQSLDQGLQFLIQYYNGEERAKGNILERFSAQQFPDLHSELNLSSLELGDSALYFCASSGSSYEQYFGPGTRLTVT.

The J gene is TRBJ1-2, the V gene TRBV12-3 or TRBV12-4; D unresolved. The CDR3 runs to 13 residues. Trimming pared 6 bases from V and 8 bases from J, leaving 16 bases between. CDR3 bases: TGTGCCAGCAGACCGACACCGGTTGAGGGCTACACCTTC. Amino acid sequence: CASRPTPVEGYTF.

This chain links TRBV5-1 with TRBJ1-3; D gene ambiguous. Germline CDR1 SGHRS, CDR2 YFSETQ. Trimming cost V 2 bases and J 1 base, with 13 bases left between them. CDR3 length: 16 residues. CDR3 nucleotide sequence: TGCGCCAGCAGCTTATTTAGCAGTATATCTGGAAACACCATATATTTT. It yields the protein CASSLFSSISGNTIYF.

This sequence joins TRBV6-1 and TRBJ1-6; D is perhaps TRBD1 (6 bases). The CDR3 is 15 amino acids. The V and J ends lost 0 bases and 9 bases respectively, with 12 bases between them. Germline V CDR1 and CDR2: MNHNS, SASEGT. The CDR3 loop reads CASSEAATGSSPLHF. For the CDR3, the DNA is TGTGCCAGCAGTGAAGCGGCGACAGGATCTTCACCCCTCCACTTT.

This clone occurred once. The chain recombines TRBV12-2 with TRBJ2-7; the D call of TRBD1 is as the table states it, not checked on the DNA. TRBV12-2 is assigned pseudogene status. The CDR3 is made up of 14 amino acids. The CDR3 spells CASRSDSQPCEQYF. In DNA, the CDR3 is TGTGCAAGTCGCTCAGACAGCCAACCTTGCGAGCAGTACTTC.

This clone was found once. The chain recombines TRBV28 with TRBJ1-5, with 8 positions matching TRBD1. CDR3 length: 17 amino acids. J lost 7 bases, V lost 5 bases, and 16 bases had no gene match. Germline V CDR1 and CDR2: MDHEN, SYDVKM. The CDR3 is CASSTDRVLIGGQPQHF. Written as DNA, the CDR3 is TGTGCCAGCAGTACGGACAGGGTTTTAATTGGCGGACAGCCCCAGCATTTT.

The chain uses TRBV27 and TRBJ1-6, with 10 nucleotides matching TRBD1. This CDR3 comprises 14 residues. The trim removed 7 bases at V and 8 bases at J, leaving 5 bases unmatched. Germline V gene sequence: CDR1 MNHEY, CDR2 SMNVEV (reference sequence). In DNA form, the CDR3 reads TGTGCCAGCAATACGGGACAGGGGTATTCACCCCTCCACTTT. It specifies CASNTGQGYSPLHF.

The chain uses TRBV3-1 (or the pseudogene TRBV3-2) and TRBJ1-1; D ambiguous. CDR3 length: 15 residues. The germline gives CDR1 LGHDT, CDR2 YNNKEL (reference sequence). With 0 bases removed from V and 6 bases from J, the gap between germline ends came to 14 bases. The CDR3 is CASSQDFGMVSEAFF. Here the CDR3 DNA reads TGTGCCAGCAGCCAAGATTTTGGCATGGTTTCTGAAGCTTTCTTT.

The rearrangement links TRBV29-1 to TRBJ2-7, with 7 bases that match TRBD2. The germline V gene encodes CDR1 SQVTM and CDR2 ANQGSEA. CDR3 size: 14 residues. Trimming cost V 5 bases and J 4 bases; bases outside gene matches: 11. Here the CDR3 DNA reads TGCAGCGTTTGCCCGGGGGGAGGGGATTACGAGCAGTACTTC. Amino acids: CSVCPGGGDYEQYF.